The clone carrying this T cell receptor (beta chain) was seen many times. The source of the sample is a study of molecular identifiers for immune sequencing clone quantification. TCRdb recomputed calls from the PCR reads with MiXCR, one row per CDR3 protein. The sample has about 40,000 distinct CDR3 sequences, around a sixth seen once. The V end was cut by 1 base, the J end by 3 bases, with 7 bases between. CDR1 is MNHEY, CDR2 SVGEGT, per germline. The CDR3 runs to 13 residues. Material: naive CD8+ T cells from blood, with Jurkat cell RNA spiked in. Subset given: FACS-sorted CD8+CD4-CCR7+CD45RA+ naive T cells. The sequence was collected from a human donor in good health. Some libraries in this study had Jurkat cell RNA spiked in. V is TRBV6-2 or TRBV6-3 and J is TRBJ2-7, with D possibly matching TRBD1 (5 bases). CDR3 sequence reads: CASSYFRDYEQYF. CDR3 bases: TGTGCCAGCAGTTACTTCAGGGACTACGAGCAGTACTTC.